What follows are 14 T cell receptor beta chains derived from one specimen sequenced in a study of identifying expanded T cells in peripheral blood. The table came from immunoSEQ multiplex PCR; TCRdb's copy has only in-frame clones and leaves some out. Of roughly 61,000 clones in the sample, approximately 89% are singletons; the top ten hold 3% to 4.5%. The specimen sequenced was blood. These TCRs come from a person aged 18 to 70 in good health.

This sequence joins TRBV7-9 and TRBJ2-7; 9 positions match TRBD1. Germline CDR1 SEHNR, CDR2 FQNEAQ (reference sequence). CDR3 size: 14 residues. V shed 0 bases and J 6 bases; nucleotides not matched to a gene: 3. In DNA, the CDR3 is TGTGCCAGCAGCTTAGCGGGACAGGGAACCGAGCAGTACTTC. Its protein product is CASSLAGQGTEQYF.

The CDR3: CASSFLGQNNSPLHF. The CDR3 DNA sequence: TGTGCCAGCAGCTTTTTGGGGCAGAATAATTCACCCCTCCACTTT. The chain joins TRBV5-6 to TRBJ1-6; tentative D call: TRBD1 (5 bases). Germline values: CDR1 SGHDT, CDR2 YYEEEE. This CDR3 is built from 15 residues. The V and J ends lost 2 bases and 5 bases respectively, with 11 bases between them.

CDR3 amino acids: CASSQDLSGANVLTF. The CDR3 DNA sequence: TGTGCCAGCAGCCAGGACCTCTCTGGGGCCAACGTCCTGACTTTC. The chain joins TRBV7-2 to TRBJ2-6; the D is unclear. This CDR3 has 15 amino acids. Trimming pared 5 bases from V and 0 bases from J, leaving 8 bases between. The germline CDR1 and CDR2 sequences are SGHTA and FQGNSA.

This chain links TRBV2 with TRBJ1-1, with D perhaps TRBD1 (5 bases). The CDR3 contains 13 residues. Germline CDR1 is SNHLY and CDR2 is FYNNEI. Trimming removed 3 bases at V and 4 bases at J, with 9 bases between. CDR3 protein: CASSDNGGTEAFF. DNA of the CDR3: TGTGCCAGCAGTGACAATGGGGGCACTGAAGCTTTCTTT.

V gene TRBV18 combines with J gene TRBJ2-3, with 13 bases that match TRBD2. The CDR3 contains 17 residues. V lost 2 bases, J lost 2 bases, and 4 bases stayed unmatched. CDR1 KGHSH and CDR2 LQKENI come from the germline V gene. CDR3 sequence: CASSPSGLAGYTDTQYF. The CDR3 bases are TGTGCCAGCTCACCATCGGGACTAGCGGGGTACACAGATACGCAGTATTTT.

This clone was detected once. The V gene is TRBV4-3, the J gene TRBJ2-1; tentative D call: TRBD1 (5 bases). The CDR3 is 15 residues long. CDR1 and CDR2 from the germline V gene are LGHNA and YSLEER. The V gene lost 0 bases and the J gene lost 6 bases, with 12 bases spanning the gap. The CDR3 protein is CASSQDLVGVNEQFF. CDR3 coding DNA: TGCGCCAGCAGCCAAGATCTAGTAGGGGTCAATGAGCAGTTCTTC.

The chain employs TRBV29-1 and TRBJ1-1, with TRBD1 as a possible D gene (6 bases). Trimming took off 4 bases at V and 1 base at J, with 13 bases between the two ends. The CDR3 contains 14 residues. The germline V gene encodes CDR1 SQVTM and CDR2 ANQGSEA. CDR3 sequence: CSVASRGKNTEAFF. CDR3 nucleotide sequence: TGCAGCGTTGCGAGCAGGGGAAAGAACACTGAAGCTTTCTTT.

J is TRBJ1-1 and V is TRBV4-1, with D unclear. The germline CDR1 and CDR2 sequences are MGHRA and YSYEKL. The CDR3 extends over 13 amino acids. With 0 bases removed from V and 8 bases from J, the gap between germline ends came to 10 bases. This chain's CDR3 is CASSQDTRREAFF. The CDR3 nucleotides read TGCGCCAGCAGCCAAGATACCAGAAGGGAAGCTTTCTTT.

The chain uses TRBV30 and TRBJ1-6; D is ambiguous. V was pared by 6 bases and J by 5 bases, with 11 bases between. This CDR3 is built from 13 residues. Germline V gives CDR1 GTSNPN, CDR2 SVGIG (reference sequence). The CDR3 DNA reads TGTGCCTGTGGTGGGCAGAATAATTCACCCCTCCACTTT. Translating it yields CACGGQNNSPLHF.

The chain couples TRBV6-5 to TRBJ1-2; tentative D call: TRBD1 (6 bases). Trimming shortened V by 0 bases and J by 3 bases, and 8 bases separated the two germline ends. The CDR3 sequence is 14 residues long. Germline V CDR1 and CDR2: MNHEY, SVGAGI. CDR3 nucleotide sequence: TGTGCCAGCAGTTACTCCCGGGGGCACTATGGCTACACCTTC. Its protein is CASSYSRGHYGYTF.

For the CDR3, the DNA is TGTGCCGGCGAGATAGCTAACTATGGCTACACCTTC. This gives the protein CAGEIANYGYTF. This chain joins TRBV2 and TRBJ1-2; D remains unclear. Per the germline V gene, CDR1 is SNHLY and CDR2 is FYNNEI. This CDR3 comprises 12 residues. The V end was cut by 11 bases, the J end by 0 bases, with 10 bases between.

V usage is TRBV9 and J usage is TRBJ2-3; the D gene is possibly TRBD2 (6 bases). The CDR3 length is 14 residues. Trimming stripped 0 bases from V and 4 bases from J, with 9 bases between. The germline gives CDR1 SGDLS, CDR2 YYNGEE. The CDR3 sequence: CASSVGGEADTQYF. CDR3 coding DNA: TGTGCCAGCAGCGTAGGGGGGGAGGCAGATACGCAGTATTTT.

The chain uses TRBV4-2 and TRBJ2-3; TRBD1 is a possible D gene (6 bases). Germline V gene data show CDR1 as LGHNA and CDR2 as YNFKEQ. This CDR3 comprises 17 residues. Trimming stripped 0 bases from V and 3 bases from J, with 16 bases between. The CDR3 bases are TGTGCCAGCAGCCAAGAAGGGGCACAGGGATCAACAGATACGCAGTATTTT. As protein: CASSQEGAQGSTDTQYF.

The V gene is TRBV7-2, the J gene TRBJ2-7, with a possible D match to TRBD2 (6 bases). Between the trimmed V and J ends, which lost 5 bases and 0 bases, there was a span of 14 bases. The germline V gene has CDR1 SGHTA and CDR2 FQGNSA. The CDR3 extends over 15 amino acids. DNA for the CDR3: TGTGCCAGCAGCGGATATGGGAGGAGCTCCTACGAGCAGTACTTC. Encoded protein: CASSGYGRSSYEQYF.